This record looks at one TCR beta chain sequence and its context. The entry originates in a study of control samples from healthy donors and cancer patients. Repertoires were generated with immunoSEQ multiplex PCR, while TCRdb's copy carries only in-frame clones and drops some. The table includes approximately 24,000 clones, 80% to 85% detected once. The V and J ends lost 4 bases and 2 bases respectively, with 8 bases between them. Looked up from germline, CDR1 is MNHNY and CDR2 is SVGAGI (reference sequence). This CDR3 region has 13 residues. This receptor was obtained from a man in his 60s with colorectal cancer. The chain is built from TRBV6-6 and TRBJ1-2, with D uncertain. Sequenced material: PBMCs. The chain's CDR3 is CASSSTGNYGYTF. CDR3 coding DNA: TGTGCCAGCAGTTCGACGGGGAACTATGGCTACACCTTC.